This TCR beta chain appears in the sequencing data of a study of cytomegalovirus exposure and HLA in healthy donors. Study-wide context: Earlier, 117 million unique TCR beta sequences were recovered from roughly 170 million T cells by an analysis.

PCR amplification relied on 60 Vbeta primers (plus 13 Jbeta primers). The method was immunoSEQ multiplex PCR; TCRdb's version includes in-frame clones alone and lacks a portion of them. This table has under 150,000 clones, about 84% appearing once. As for this clone: The antigen is unknown.

Study-level results: Associated with cytomegalovirus, according to the listing, were 150 to 200 TCR beta chains. As a later analysis showed, several of the most significant clusters appeared to be linked to common viral pathogens. Previous analysis showed most TCR beta V segments were productive about 90% or about 30% of the time.

The receptor was derived from a woman in her thirties or forties in good health and CMV-seropositive. The sequencing sample was made of PBMCs.

CDR3 nucleotide sequence: TGTGCCACCAGCAGAGGGGCAGCGGGAGGAGGAGAGACCCAGTACTTC. The encoded protein is CATSRGAAGGGETQYF. The chain combines TRBV15 with TRBJ2-5; 9 nucleotides match TRBD2. The CDR3 loop spans 16 amino acids. With V trimmed by 1 base and J by 4 bases, 7 bases remained unmatched. The germline gives CDR1 LNHNV, CDR2 YYDKDF (reference sequence).